A single T cell receptor beta chain is shown here with its context. The antigen remains unidentified. Per the germline V gene, CDR1 is KGHSH and CDR2 is LQKENI. There are 15 residues in the CDR3. The ends lost 1 base at V and 3 bases at J; junction bases unmatched: 4. The data belong to a study of human T cells and chemical hapten exposure. Study-level information: In the sensitization step, 2% DPC was placed on roughly 2 cm by roughly 2 cm of upper inner arm skin. Broader study findings: Significantly more large CDR3 similarity clusters arose among expanded TCRs than among controls.

As handled by the study authors: Across samples, TCR counts had a median of about 100,000 and ranged from roughly 23,224 to 750,000. TCRdb independently ran MiXCR on the RACE reads; one entry per CDR3 protein. The V and J calls and clone size are TCRdb's, not the authors'. Here the sample spans about 120,000 distinct CDR3 sequences, roughly an eighth being singletons. Regarding time point: patch test 1, 2 weeks after DPC sensitization. The treatment was: therapeutic diphenylcyclopropenone sensitization with weekly scalp DPC. Participating donors were patients with alopecia, aged 18 to 70 years, considered appropriate candidates for DPC.

The sequences come from whole blood, collected in connection with sensitization to the hapten diphenylcyclopropenone (DPC). This sequence joins TRBV18 and TRBJ2-5, with 8 bases matching TRBD1. The origin of this receptor is a man between 18 and 29 years old with alopecia areata. Some clones in this sample may be carry-over from other donors' samples. The DNA of the CDR3 is TGTGCCAGCTCACCACGACGGGACAGGAAAGAGACCCAGTACTTC. It encodes CASSPRRDRKETQYF.